This TCR beta chain was obtained from a study of siplizumab effects on memory and regulatory T cells. The CDR3 is 13 amino acids. V was cut by 7 bases and J by 2 bases, with 9 bases left in between. Germline values: CDR1 MNHEY, CDR2 SVGAGI. Measured with immunoSEQ multiplex PCR; TCRdb has only the in-frame clones, and not every one. Counted here are 85,000 to 130,000 clones, 80% to 95% occurring once; the ten biggest clones make up roughly 2.7%. Study-level findings and limits: Siplizumab significantly reduced alloreactive sequences traceable to unstimulated CD4+ memory cells. Naive T cells appeared more diverse than memory cells and seemed to be major alloresponse contributors. Proliferating siplizumab-culture Tregs lacked confirmation of suppressive function.

As to this clone: Its antigen is not known.

The chain has TRBV6-5 and TRBJ1-5; D might be TRBD1 (5 bases). This sequence originates from a human donor in good health. Some clones in this sample may be carry-over from other donors' samples. Sequenced input: CD4+ T cells sorted from blood. In DNA, the CDR3 is TGTGCCAGCAAACAGGAGGGCAATCAGCCCCAGCATTTT. As protein: CASKQEGNQPQHF.